This note documents a single T cell receptor (beta chain) sequence. Clones were read by immunoSEQ multiplex PCR, and TCRdb kept only the in-frame ones, dropping some. The sample consists of about 160,000 clones, 70% to 90% of them appearing once. This specimen belongs to a study of control samples from healthy donors and cancer patients. V lost 0 bases to trimming and J lost 2 bases, with 12 bases between them. Germline V CDR1 and CDR2: SGHRS, YFSETQ. This CDR3 has 16 amino acids. This TCR was recovered from a man aged 25 to 45 in good health. The genes are TRBV5-1 and TRBJ1-3; tentative D call: TRBD1 (6 bases). Sequenced input: blood. CDR3 sequence (DNA): TGCGCCAGCAGCTTGGCAGGGGCTTTAACTGGAAACACCATATATTTT. The encoded protein is CASSLAGALTGNTIYF.